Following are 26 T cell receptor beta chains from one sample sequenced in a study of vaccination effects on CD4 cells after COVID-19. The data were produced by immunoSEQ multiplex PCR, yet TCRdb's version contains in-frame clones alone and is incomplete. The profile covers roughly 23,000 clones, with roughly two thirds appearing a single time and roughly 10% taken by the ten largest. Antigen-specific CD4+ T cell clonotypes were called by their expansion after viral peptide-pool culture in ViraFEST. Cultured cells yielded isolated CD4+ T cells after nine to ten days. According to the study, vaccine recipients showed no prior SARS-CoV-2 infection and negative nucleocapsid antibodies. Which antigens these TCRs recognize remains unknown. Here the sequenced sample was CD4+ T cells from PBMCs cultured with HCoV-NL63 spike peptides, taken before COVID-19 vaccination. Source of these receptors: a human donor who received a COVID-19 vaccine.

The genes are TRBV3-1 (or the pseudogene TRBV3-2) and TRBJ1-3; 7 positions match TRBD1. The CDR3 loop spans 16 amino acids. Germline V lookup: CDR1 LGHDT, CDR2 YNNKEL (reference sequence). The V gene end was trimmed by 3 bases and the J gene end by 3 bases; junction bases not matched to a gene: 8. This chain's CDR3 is CASSQTGRGVGNTIYF. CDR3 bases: TGTGCCAGCAGCCAGACAGGGAGGGGTGTTGGAAACACCATATATTTT.

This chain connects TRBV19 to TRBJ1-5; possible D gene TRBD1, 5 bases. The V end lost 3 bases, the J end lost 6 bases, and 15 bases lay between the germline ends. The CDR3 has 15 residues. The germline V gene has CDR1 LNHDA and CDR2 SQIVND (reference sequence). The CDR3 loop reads CASSIGGYMAQPQHF. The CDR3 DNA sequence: TGTGCCAGTAGTATTGGGGGGTACATGGCTCAGCCCCAGCATTTT.

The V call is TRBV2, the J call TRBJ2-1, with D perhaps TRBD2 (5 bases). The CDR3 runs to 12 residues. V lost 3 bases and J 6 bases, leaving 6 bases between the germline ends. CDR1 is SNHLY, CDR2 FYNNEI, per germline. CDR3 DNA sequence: TGTGCCAGCAGTGAGGACTCCAATGAGCAGTTCTTC. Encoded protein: CASSEDSNEQFF.

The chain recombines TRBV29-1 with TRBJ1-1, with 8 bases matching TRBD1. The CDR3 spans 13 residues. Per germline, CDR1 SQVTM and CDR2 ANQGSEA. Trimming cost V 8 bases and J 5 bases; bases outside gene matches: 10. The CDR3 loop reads CSSNSGQGTEAFF. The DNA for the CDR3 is TGCAGCTCCAACTCTGGACAGGGAACTGAAGCTTTCTTT.

DNA for the CDR3: TGTGCCACCAGCAGAGATGCGGGAGGCTACACCTTC. It codes for CATSRDAGGYTF. This chain connects TRBV15 to TRBJ1-2; D is ambiguous. The CDR3 consists of 12 residues. Germline lookup yields CDR1 LNHNV and CDR2 YYDKDF (reference sequence). Trimming removed 0 bases at V and 8 bases at J, with 7 bases between.

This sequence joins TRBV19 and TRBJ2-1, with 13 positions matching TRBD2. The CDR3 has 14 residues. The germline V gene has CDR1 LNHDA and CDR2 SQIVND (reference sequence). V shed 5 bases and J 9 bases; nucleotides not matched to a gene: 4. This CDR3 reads CASSRGLAGLEQFF. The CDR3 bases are TGTGCCAGTAGTCGGGGACTAGCGGGACTTGAGCAGTTCTTC.

CDR3 sequence (DNA): TGCGCCAGCAGTGAGTCGAGGTTGTTAGCGGGGAGAATTCAAGAGACCCAGTACTTC. Its translation is CASSESRLLAGRIQETQYF. This chain joins TRBV10-2 and TRBJ2-5, with TRBD2 identical over 8 bases. Germline loops: CDR1 WSHSY, CDR2 SAAADI. V lost 0 bases, J lost 2 bases, and 14 bases stayed unmatched. This CDR3 comprises 19 residues.

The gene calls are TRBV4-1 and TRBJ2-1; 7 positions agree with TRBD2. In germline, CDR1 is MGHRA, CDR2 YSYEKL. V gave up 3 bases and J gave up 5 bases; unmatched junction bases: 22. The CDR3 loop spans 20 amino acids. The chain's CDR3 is CASSHVRGSDSAQGNNEQFF. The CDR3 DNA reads TGCGCCAGCAGCCATGTCCGCGGGAGTGATTCGGCCCAAGGAAACAATGAGCAGTTCTTC.

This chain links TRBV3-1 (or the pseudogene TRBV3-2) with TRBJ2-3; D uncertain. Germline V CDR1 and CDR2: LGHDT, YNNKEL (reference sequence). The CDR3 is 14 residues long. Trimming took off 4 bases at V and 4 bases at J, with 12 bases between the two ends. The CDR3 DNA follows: TGTGCCAGCAGCCCCACCTGGATGGCAGATACGCAGTATTTT. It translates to CASSPTWMADTQYF.

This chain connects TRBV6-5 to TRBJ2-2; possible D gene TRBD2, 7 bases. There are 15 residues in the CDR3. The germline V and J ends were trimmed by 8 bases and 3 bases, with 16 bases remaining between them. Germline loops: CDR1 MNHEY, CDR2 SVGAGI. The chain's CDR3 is CASSGGAPDTGELFF. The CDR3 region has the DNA TGTGCCAGCTCTGGGGGGGCGCCGGACACCGGGGAGCTGTTTTTT.

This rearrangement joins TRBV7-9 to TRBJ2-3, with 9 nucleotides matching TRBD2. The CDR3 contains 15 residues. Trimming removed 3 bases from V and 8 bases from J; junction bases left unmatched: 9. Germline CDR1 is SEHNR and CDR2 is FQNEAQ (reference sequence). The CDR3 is CASSLGLAAIGTQYF. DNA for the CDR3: TGTGCCAGCAGCTTGGGACTAGCCGCGATCGGTACGCAGTATTTT.

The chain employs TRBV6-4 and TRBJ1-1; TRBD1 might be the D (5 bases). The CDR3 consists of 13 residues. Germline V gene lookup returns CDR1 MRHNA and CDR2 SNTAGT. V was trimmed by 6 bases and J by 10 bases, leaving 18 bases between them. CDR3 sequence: CASRDVAGSGAFF. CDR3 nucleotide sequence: TGTGCCAGCAGAGATGTGGCAGGGAGTGGAGCTTTCTTT.

The CDR3 region has the DNA TGTGCCAGCAGTTTCGAGACAGAACGACATAATTCACCCCTCCACTTT. Its translation: CASSFETERHNSPLHF. The gene calls are TRBV6-5 and TRBJ1-6; possible D gene TRBD1, 5 bases. Germline values: CDR1 MNHEY, CDR2 SVGAGI. V lost 4 bases and J 5 bases, leaving 15 bases between the germline ends. The CDR3 sequence is 16 residues long.

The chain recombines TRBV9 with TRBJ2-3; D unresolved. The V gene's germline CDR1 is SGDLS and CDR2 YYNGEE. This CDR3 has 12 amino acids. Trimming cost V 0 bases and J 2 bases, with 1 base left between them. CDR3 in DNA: TGTGCCAGCAGCGTAGTCACAGATACGCAGTATTTT. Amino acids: CASSVVTDTQYF.

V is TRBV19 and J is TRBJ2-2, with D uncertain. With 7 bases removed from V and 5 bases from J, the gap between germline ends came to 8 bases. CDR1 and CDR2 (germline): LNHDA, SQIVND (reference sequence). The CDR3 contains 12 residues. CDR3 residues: CASKPQTGELFF. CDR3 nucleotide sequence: TGTGCCAGTAAACCCCAAACCGGGGAGCTGTTTTTT. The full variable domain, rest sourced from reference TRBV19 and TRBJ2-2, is DGGITQSPKYLFRKEGQNVTLSCEQNLNHDAMYWYRQDPGQGLRLIYYSQIVNDFQKGDIAEGYSVSREKKESFPLTVTSAQKNPTAFYLCASKPQTGELFFGEGSRLTVL.

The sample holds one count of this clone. The CDR3 sequence: CASSQRGDRAFETQYF. CDR3 coding DNA: TGTGCCAGCAGCCAAAGGGGGGACAGGGCCTTCGAGACCCAGTACTTC. This sequence joins TRBV3-1 (or the pseudogene TRBV3-2) and TRBJ2-5; 9 bases align to TRBD1. With 2 bases clipped from V and 5 bases from J, the junction kept 9 bases outside the gene matches. Germline values: CDR1 LGHDT, CDR2 YNNKEL (reference sequence). The CDR3 consists of 16 residues.

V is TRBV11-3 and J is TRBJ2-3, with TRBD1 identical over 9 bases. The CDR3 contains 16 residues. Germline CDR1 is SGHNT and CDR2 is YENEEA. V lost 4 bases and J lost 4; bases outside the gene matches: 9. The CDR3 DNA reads TGTGCCAGCAGCTATACCGGGACAGGGCGACCAGATACGCAGTATTTT. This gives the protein CASSYTGTGRPDTQYF.

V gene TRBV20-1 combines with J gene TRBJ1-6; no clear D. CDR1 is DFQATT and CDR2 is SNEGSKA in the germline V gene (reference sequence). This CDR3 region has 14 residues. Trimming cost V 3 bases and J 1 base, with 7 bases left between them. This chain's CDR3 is CSASSISYNSPLHF. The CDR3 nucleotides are TGCAGTGCTAGTTCCATATCCTATAATTCACCCCTCCACTTT.

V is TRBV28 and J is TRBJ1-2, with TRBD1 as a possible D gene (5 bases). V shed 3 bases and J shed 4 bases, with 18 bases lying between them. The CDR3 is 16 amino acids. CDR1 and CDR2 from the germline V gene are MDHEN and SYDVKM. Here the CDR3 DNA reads TGTGCCAGCAGTTTGGGATCGGGGGATGTGGGCTATGGCTACACCTTC. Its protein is CASSLGSGDVGYGYTF.

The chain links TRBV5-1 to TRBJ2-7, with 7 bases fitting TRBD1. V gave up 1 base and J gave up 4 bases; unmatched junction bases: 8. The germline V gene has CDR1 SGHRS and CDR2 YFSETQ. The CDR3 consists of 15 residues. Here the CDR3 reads CASSLKRDSIYEQYF. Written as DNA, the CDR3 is TGCGCCAGCAGCTTGAAACGGGACAGCATTTACGAGCAGTACTTC.

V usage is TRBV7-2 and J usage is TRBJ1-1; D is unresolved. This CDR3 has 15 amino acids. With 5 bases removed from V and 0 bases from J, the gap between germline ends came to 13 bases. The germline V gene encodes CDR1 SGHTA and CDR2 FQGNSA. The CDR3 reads CASSRSDEVNTEAFF. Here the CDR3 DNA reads TGTGCCAGCAGCCGCTCTGACGAGGTGAACACTGAAGCTTTCTTT. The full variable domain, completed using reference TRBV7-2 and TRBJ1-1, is GAGVSQSPSNKVTEKGKDVELRCDPISGHTALYWYRQSLGQGLEFLIYFQGNSAPDKSGLPSDRFSAERTGGSVSTLTIQRTQQEDSAVYLCASSRSDEVNTEAFFGQGTRLTVV.

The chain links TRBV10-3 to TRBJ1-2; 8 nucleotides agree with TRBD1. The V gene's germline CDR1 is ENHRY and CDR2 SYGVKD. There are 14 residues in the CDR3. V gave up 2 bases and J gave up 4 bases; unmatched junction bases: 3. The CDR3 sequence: CAISEGQGSYGYTF. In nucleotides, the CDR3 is TGTGCCATCAGTGAGGGACAGGGCTCCTATGGCTACACCTTC.

The CDR3 loop is CATSDAGGRGNYGYTF. CDR3 nucleotides: TGTGCCACCAGTGACGCGGGGGGGAGGGGGAACTATGGCTACACCTTC. The rearrangement uses TRBV24-1 and TRBJ1-2, with D maybe TRBD1 (6 bases). The CDR3 length is 16 residues. The V and J ends lost 4 bases and 2 bases respectively, with 16 bases between them. From germline, CDR1 is KGHDR and CDR2 SFDVKD.

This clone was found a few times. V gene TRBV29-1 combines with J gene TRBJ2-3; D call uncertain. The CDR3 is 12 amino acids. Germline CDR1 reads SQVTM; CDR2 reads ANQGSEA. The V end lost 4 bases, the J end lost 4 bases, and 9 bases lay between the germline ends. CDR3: CSVVIPADTQYF. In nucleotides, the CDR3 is TGCAGCGTTGTCATACCAGCAGATACGCAGTATTTT.

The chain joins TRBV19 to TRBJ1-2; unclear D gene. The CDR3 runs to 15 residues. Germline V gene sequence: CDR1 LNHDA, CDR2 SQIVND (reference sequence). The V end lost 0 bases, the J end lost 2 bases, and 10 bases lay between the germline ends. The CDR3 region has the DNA TGTGCCAGTAGTATAGATCCGCGGGGAAACTATGGCTACACCTTC. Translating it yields CASSIDPRGNYGYTF.

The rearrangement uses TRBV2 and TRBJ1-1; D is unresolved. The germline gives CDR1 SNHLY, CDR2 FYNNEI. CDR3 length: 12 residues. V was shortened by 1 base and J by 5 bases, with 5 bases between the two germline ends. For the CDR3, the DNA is TGTGCCAGCAGTGAAGGCGTTACTGAAGCTTTCTTT. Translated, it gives CASSEGVTEAFF. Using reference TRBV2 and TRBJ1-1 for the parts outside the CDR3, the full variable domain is EPEVTQTPSHQVTQMGQEVILRCVPISNHLYFYWYRQILGQKVEFLVSFYNNEISEKSEIFDDQFSVERPDGSNFTLKIRSTKLEDSAMYFCASSEGVTEAFFGQGTRLTVV.